This T cell receptor beta chain stems from a study of T cell repertoires in cytomegalovirus infection. Study outcomes and limitations: Cumulated frequencies of public TCR beta families served to identify carriers of CMV plus the relevant HLA.

TCRdb re-derived calls from the reads in MiXCR, one entry per CDR3 protein. Of almost 500,000 distinct CDR3 sequences listed, 10% to 12% are singletons. CDR3 length: 17 amino acids. After removal of 1 base from V and 4 bases from J, the junction contained 9 bases not matched to a gene. Germline CDR1 reads SGHNT; CDR2 reads YENEEA. This clonotype was observed at least ten times. Its specificity is unknown. Material: PBMCs. The chain links TRBV11-3 to TRBJ2-1; 8 bases are shared with TRBD2. This TCR was recovered from a human donor in good health (CMV status not recorded). Some clones in this sample may be carry-over from other donors' samples. CDR3 DNA: TGTGCCAGCAGCTTAGGCGGGAGGACGATCCTATACAATGAGCAGTTCTTC. Translation: CASSLGGRTILYNEQFF.